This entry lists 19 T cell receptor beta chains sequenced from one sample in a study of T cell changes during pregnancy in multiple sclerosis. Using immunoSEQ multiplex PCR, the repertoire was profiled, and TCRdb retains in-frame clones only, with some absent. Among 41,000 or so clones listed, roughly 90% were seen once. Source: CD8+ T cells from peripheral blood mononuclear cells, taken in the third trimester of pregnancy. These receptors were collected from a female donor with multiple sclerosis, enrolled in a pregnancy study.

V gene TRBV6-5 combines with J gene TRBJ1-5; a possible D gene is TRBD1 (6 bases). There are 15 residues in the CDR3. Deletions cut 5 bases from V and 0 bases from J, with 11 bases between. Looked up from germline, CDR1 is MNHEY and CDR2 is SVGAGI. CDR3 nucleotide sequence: TGTGCCAGCAGTCTGGACAGCTATAGCAATCAGCCCCAGCATTTT. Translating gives CASSLDSYSNQPQHF.

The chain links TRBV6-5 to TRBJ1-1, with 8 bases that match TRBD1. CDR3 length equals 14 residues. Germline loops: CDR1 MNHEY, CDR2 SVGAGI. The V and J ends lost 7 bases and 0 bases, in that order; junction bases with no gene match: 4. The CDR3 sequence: CASINRGLNTEAFF. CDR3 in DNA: TGTGCCAGCATTAACAGGGGGTTGAACACTGAAGCTTTCTTT.

CDR3 nucleotides: TGTGCCAGCAGCTTCCTGCGTGCCGGGGAGGGCCACAAAATCTACGAGCAGTACTTC. This sequence encodes CASSFLRAGEGHKIYEQYF. J is TRBJ2-7 and V is TRBV11-2; 7 positions agree with TRBD2. Germline V gene data show CDR1 as SGHAT and CDR2 as FQNNGV. Germline trimming cut 3 bases from V and 3 bases from J; bases unmatched to any gene: 20. This CDR3 comprises 19 residues.

The CDR3 loop is CASSEFYRGHTEAFF. CDR3 coding DNA: TGTGCCAGCAGTGAATTCTACAGGGGGCACACTGAAGCTTTCTTT. The chain combines TRBV25-1 with TRBJ1-1; 9 nucleotides match TRBD1. The CDR3 has 15 residues. V was pared by 1 base and J by 3 bases, with 3 bases of the junction left unmatched. Germline assignment: CDR1 MGHDK and CDR2 SYGVNS.

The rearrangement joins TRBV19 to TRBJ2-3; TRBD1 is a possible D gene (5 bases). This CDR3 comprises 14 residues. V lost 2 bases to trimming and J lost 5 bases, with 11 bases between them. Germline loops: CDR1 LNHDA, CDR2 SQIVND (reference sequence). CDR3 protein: CASSIQGLGDTQYF. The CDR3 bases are TGTGCCAGTAGTATACAGGGTTTGGGAGATACGCAGTATTTT.

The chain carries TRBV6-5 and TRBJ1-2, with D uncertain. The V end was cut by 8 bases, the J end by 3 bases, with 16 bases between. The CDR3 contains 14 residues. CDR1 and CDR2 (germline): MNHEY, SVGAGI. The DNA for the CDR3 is TGTGCCAGCTTCCGAACCGGGGAGGACTATGGCTACACCTTC. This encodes CASFRTGEDYGYTF.

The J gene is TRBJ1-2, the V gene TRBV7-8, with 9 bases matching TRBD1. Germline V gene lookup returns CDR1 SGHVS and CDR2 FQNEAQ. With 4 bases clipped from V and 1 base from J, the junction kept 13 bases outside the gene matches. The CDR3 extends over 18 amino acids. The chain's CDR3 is CASSSSAGTGNSNYGYTF. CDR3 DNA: TGTGCCAGCAGCTCCAGCGCCGGGACAGGGAATAGTAACTATGGCTACACCTTC.

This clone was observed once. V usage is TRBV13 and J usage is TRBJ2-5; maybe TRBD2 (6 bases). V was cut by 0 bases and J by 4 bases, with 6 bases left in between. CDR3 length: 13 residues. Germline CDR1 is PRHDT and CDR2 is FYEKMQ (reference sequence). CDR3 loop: CASSLGGGETQYF. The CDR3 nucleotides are TGTGCCAGCAGCTTAGGGGGGGGAGAGACCCAGTACTTC.

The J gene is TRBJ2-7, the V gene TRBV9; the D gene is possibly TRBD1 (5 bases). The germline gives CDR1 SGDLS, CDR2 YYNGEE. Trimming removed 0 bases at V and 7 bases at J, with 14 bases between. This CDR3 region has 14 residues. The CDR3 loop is CASSVDGVGQEQYF. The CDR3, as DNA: TGTGCCAGCAGCGTAGACGGTGTGGGGCAGGAGCAGTACTTC.

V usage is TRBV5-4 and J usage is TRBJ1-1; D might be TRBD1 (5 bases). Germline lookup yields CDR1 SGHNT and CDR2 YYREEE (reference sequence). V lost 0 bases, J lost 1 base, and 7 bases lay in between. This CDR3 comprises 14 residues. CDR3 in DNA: TGTGCCAGCAGCTTGGAAGGGGCGAACACTGAAGCTTTCTTT. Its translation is CASSLEGANTEAFF.

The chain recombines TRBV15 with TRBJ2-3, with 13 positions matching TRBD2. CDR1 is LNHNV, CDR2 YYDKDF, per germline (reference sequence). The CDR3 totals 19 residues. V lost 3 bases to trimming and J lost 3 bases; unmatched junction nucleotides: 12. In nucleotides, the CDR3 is TGTGCCACCAGCAGCGGTCCGGGACTAGCGGGACAAGGGACAGATACGCAGTATTTT. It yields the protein CATSSGPGLAGQGTDTQYF.

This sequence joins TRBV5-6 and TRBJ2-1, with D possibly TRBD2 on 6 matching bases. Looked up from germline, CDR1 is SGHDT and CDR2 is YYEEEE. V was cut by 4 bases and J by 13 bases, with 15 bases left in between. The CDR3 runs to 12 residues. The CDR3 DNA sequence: TGTGCCAGCAGCGGCGGGACCCCTCATCAGTTCTTC. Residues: CASSGGTPHQFF. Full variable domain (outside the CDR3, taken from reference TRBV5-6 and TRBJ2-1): DAGVTQSPTHLIKTRGQQVTLRCSPKSGHDTVSWYQQALGQGPQFIFQYYEEEERQRGNFPDRFSGHQFPNYSSELNVNALLLGDSALYLCASSGGTPHQFFGPGTRLTVL.

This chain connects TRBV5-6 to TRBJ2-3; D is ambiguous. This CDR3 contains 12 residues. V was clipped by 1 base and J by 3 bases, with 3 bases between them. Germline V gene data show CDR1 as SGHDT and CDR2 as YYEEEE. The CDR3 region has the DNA TGTGCCAGCAGCTTGATAACAGATACGCAGTATTTT. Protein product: CASSLITDTQYF.

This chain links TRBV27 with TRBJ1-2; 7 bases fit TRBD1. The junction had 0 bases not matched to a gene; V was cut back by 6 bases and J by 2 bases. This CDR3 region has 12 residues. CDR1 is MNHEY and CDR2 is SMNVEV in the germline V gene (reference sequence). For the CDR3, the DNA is TGTGCCAGCAGCAGGGGGAACTATGGCTACACCTTC. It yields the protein CASSRGNYGYTF.

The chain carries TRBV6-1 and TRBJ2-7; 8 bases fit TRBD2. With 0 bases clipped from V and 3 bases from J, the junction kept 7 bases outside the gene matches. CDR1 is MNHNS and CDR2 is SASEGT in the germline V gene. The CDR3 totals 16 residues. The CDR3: CASSEASVAGSYEQYF. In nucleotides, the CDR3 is TGTGCCAGCAGTGAAGCGTCGGTAGCGGGGAGCTACGAGCAGTACTTC.

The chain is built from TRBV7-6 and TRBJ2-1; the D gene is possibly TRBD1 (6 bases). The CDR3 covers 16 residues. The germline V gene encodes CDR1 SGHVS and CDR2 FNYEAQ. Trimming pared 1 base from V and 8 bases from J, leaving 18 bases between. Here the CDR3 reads CASSLDLGQTNDEQFF. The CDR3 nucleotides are TGTGCCAGCAGCTTAGACCTCGGACAGACCAACGATGAGCAGTTCTTC.

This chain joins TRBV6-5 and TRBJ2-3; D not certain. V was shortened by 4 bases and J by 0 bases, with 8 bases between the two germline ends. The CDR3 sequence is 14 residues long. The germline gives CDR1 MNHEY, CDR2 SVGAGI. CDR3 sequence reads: CASSWLASTDTQYF. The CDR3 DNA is TGTGCCAGCAGTTGGTTAGCTAGCACAGATACGCAGTATTTT.

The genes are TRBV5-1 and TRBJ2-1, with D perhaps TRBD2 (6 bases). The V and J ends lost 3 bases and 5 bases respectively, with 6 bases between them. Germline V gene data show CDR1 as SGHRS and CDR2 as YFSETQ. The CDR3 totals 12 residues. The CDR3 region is CASSWGDNEQFF. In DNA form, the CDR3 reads TGCGCCAGCAGCTGGGGGGACAATGAGCAGTTCTTC.

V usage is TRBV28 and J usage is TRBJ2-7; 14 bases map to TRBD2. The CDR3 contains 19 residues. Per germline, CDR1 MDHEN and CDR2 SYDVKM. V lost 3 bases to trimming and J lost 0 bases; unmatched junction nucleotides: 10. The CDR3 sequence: CASSFEGLAGADISYEQYF. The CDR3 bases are TGTGCCAGCAGTTTTGAGGGACTAGCGGGAGCCGACATCTCCTACGAGCAGTACTTC. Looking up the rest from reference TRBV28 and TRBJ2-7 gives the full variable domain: DVKVTQSSRYLVKRTGEKVFLECVQDMDHENMFWYRQDPGLGLRLIYFSYDVKMKEKGDIPEGYSVSREKKERFSLILESASTNQTSMYLCASSFEGLAGADISYEQYFGPGTRLTVT.